The sequence of this TCR beta chain was determined in a study of T-cell memory formation after mild COVID-19. The CDR3 spans 13 residues. Germline values: CDR1 SGHTA, CDR2 FQGNSA. On this clonotype itself: Its antigen is unidentified. One end of the junction fails to match germline, which may point to a read error.

The 5'RACE method, run with constant-segment primers, produced TCR alpha and TCR beta cDNA libraries (carrying sample barcodes and UMIs). TCRdb re-analysed the 5' RACE reads in MiXCR, keeping a single row per CDR3 protein. Here the sample spans 350,000 to 500,000 distinct CDR3 sequences, less than 25% being singletons. Findings of the study overall: Largely, contracting CD4+ clones fell within CM and EM, and contracting CD8+ clones within EMRA.

The sequencing sample was made of PBMCs or a T cell subset sorted from them (not recorded which). V gene TRBV7-2 combines with J gene TRBJ1-4, with 11 bases identical to TRBD1. This TCR came from an adult woman who had mild COVID-19 (a few samples of this study predate the infection). Cell type and time point are not known. Written as DNA, the CDR3 is TGTGCCAGCAGCTTAGAGGGACAGGGGGAGAAAAATTTT. Translation gives CASSLEGQGEKNF. Drawing the rest from reference TRBV7-2 and TRBJ1-4, the complete variable domain is GAGVSQSPSNKVTEKGKDVELRCDPISGHTALYWYRQSLGQGLEFLIYFQGNSAPDKSGLPSDRFSAERTGGSVSTLTIQRTQQEDSAVYLCASSLEGQGEKNFGSGTQLSVL.